This TCR beta chain derives from a study of shared clonotypes between healthy human individuals. The study's findings and limits: Sharing across four donors was highest in naive CD4 (roughly 5%) and lowest in memory CD8 (approximately 0.4%). Since donors were few, the genetic and exposure-history diversity represented was limited.

A remark on this clone: Its antigen is undetermined.

V was pared by 6 bases and J by 12 bases, with 13 bases of the junction left unmatched. This CDR3 is 14 amino acids long. Germline lookup yields CDR1 SEHNR and CDR2 FQNEAQ (reference sequence). Sequencing used immunoSEQ multiplex PCR; TCRdb keeps in-frame clones, though not all of them. There are 150,000 to 200,000 clones in the sample; approximately 70% occur only once, and about 10% lies in the top ten. The sequenced material came from memory CD4+ T cells sorted from blood. This sample's subset: CD45RA-negative fraction. V and J are TRBV7-9 and TRBJ2-1; 8 bases map to TRBD1. The receptor was isolated from a man aged 30 to 39 in good health. The CDR3 is CASRPTTGVSRQFF. CDR3 DNA sequence: TGTGCCAGCAGACCTACGACAGGGGTTTCCAGGCAGTTCTTC.